These 4 T cell receptor beta chains were all obtained from the same sample, sequenced in a study of shared clonotypes between healthy human individuals. Sequenced by immunoSEQ multiplex PCR; TCRdb stores in-frame clones only, minus some. The table records 2 million to 2.5 million clones, 90% to 96% of them present only once. The sample taken for sequencing was naive CD4+ T cells sorted from blood. Subset noted: CD45RA+ positively selected. The receptor source for this set is a man aged 18 to 29 in good health.

This sequence joins TRBV5-1 and TRBJ2-7, with 7 bases that match TRBD1. V trimming: 4 bases; J trimming: 4 bases; junction bases outside the gene matches: 14. Germline values: CDR1 SGHRS, CDR2 YFSETQ. The CDR3 consists of 16 residues. CDR3 DNA: TGCGCCAGCAGCCAACGCCAGACAGGGCAAGGATACGAGCAGTACTTC. Translated: CASSQRQTGQGYEQYF.

The gene calls are TRBV10-3 and TRBJ2-1, with unresolved D. The germline V gene encodes CDR1 ENHRY and CDR2 SYGVKD. The CDR3 contains 14 residues. Trimming pared 3 bases from V and 4 bases from J, leaving 10 bases between. DNA for the CDR3: TGTGCCATCAGTGAACTTGGACGGTACAATGAGCAGTTCTTC. Amino acids: CAISELGRYNEQFF.

The V and J genes are TRBV10-3 and TRBJ1-1, with 8 bases that match TRBD1. Germline CDR1 reads ENHRY; CDR2 reads SYGVKD. V dropped 11 bases and J dropped 6; count of bases not matched to a gene: 8. CDR3 length: 12 residues. CDR3 in DNA: TGTGCCGCGAGGACAGGGCCCTCTGAAGCTTTCTTT. It is translated as CAARTGPSEAFF.

The chain joins TRBV6-1 to TRBJ2-7; the match to TRBD2 covers 8 bases. The V and J ends lost 6 bases and 4 bases, in that order; junction bases with no gene match: 11. The CDR3 is 15 residues long. The germline V gene encodes CDR1 MNHNS and CDR2 SASEGT. The CDR3: CASRVSGSPFYEQYF. CDR3 DNA sequence: TGTGCCAGCAGGGTGAGCGGGAGCCCCTTTTACGAGCAGTACTTC.